This T cell receptor (beta chain) came from a study of cytomegalovirus exposure and HLA in healthy donors. Study-level results: Researchers catalogued approximately 170 TCR beta chains as cytomegalovirus-associated. Immune exposure was documented only through CMV serostatus. The HLA-A and HLA-B alleles of most subjects were reportedly predicted accurately from TCR beta sequences.

V was pared by 2 bases and J by 3 bases, with 10 bases between. The CDR3 sequence is 14 residues long. Germline CDR1 reads MNHNS; CDR2 reads SASEGT. Concerning this clone: The antigen is undetermined.

PCR was performed using 60 Vbeta and 13 Jbeta primers. Authors' methods: Approximately 79 million unique TCR beta chains, around 11 million of them shared, were counted by a later analysis. The repertoire was sequenced with immunoSEQ multiplex PCR; TCRdb's copy has only in-frame clones and lacks some. V and J calls and clone size are as listed in that table; D and trimming were resolved from the DNA. Recorded for this sample: some 140,000 clones. V usage is TRBV6-1 and J usage is TRBJ1-2; tentative D call: TRBD1 (5 bases). Sequencing was done on a sample of PBMCs. The sequence was collected from a middle-aged woman in good health and CMV-seronegative. CDR3 amino acids: CASSERGSDYGYTF. The CDR3, as DNA: TGTGCCAGCAGTGAAAGGGGCAGCGACTATGGCTACACCTTC.